The 21 T cell receptor beta chains below come from one sample, sequenced in a study of blood T cell repertoires in COVID-19. The assay was immunoSEQ multiplex PCR, and TCRdb's table has in-frame clones only and misses some. The data show about 66,000 clones, 82% seen once. The source material was peripheral blood. All receptors derive from a man aged 55 to 69 with acute or convalescent COVID-19.

The V gene is TRBV2, the J gene TRBJ1-5; TRBD1 might be the D (6 bases). The CDR3 covers 12 residues. The V gene lost 7 bases and the J gene lost 6 bases, with 10 bases spanning the gap. CDR1 is SNHLY, CDR2 FYNNEI, per germline. This chain's CDR3 is CASTGDGQPQHF. The CDR3 nucleotides are TGTGCCAGCACAGGGGATGGTCAGCCCCAGCATTTT.

The chain has TRBV18 and TRBJ2-7, with 9 bases aligning to TRBD1. The CDR3 length is 15 residues. Germline lookup yields CDR1 KGHSH and CDR2 LQKENI. V gave up 3 bases and J gave up 2 bases; unmatched junction bases: 5. As DNA, the CDR3 is TGTGCCAGCTCACCGACCGGGACAGGGACCTACGAGCAGTACTTC. As protein: CASSPTGTGTYEQYF.

This sequence joins TRBV12-3 or TRBV12-4 and TRBJ1-1; D ambiguous. The CDR3 runs to 13 residues. V lost 8 bases to trimming and J lost 5 bases, with 15 bases between them. The CDR3 loop reads CASYPDRGTEAFF. CDR3 bases: TGTGCCAGCTACCCCGACCGAGGGACTGAAGCTTTCTTT.

The rearrangement uses TRBV29-1 and TRBJ1-6, with 7 bases aligning to TRBD1. The CDR3 is 13 residues long. V was clipped by 6 bases and J by 4 bases; unmatched bases: 3. Germline values: CDR1 SQVTM, CDR2 ANQGSEA. The CDR3 DNA reads TGCAGCGTCAGGACAGGATATAATTCACCCCTCCACTTT. Translating it yields CSVRTGYNSPLHF.

The sample holds a few counts of this clone. The chain uses TRBV12-5 and TRBJ1-2; D is unresolved. The CDR3 extends over 13 amino acids. V was clipped by 4 bases and J by 8 bases, with 14 bases between them. Germline loops: CDR1 LGHNT, CDR2 FRNRAP. The DNA for the CDR3 is TGTGCTAGTGGTTCCTCCAGTGACATCGGCTACACCTTC. This translates into CASGSSSDIGYTF.

The chain carries TRBV11-2 and TRBJ1-6, with TRBD1 identical over 7 bases. CDR1 is SGHAT, CDR2 FQNNGV, per germline. Losses at the gene ends were 5 bases for V and 5 bases for J; bases not matched to a gene: 12. This CDR3 is built from 17 residues. CDR3 DNA sequence: TGTGCCAGCAGCCCCTTACGGACAGGATGGGATAATTCACCCCTCCACTTT. It is translated as CASSPLRTGWDNSPLHF.

This chain connects TRBV6-1 to TRBJ2-7; the D gene is possibly TRBD1 (6 bases). CDR1 is MNHNS and CDR2 is SASEGT in the germline V gene. This CDR3 has 14 amino acids. V lost 4 bases, J lost 4 bases, and 14 bases lay in between. CDR3 sequence: CASSAAGTRYEQYV. The CDR3 DNA sequence: TGTGCCAGCAGTGCAGCCGGGACAAGGTACGAGCAGTACGTC.

The chain joins TRBV5-1 to TRBJ2-6; tentative D call: TRBD1 (6 bases). V dropped 0 bases and J dropped 2 bases, with 9 bases sitting between them. This CDR3 has 16 residues. Germline CDR1 and CDR2: SGHRS and YFSETQ. The CDR3: CASSLGQVPGANVLTF. CDR3 DNA sequence: TGCGCCAGCAGCTTGGGACAGGTGCCTGGGGCCAACGTCCTGACTTTC.

This chain uses TRBV9 with TRBJ2-5; 7 bases are shared with TRBD1. Germline V CDR1 and CDR2: SGDLS, YYNGEE. There are 13 residues in the CDR3. The V and J ends lost 2 bases and 3 bases, in that order; junction bases with no gene match: 1. The CDR3 reads CASSVTGEETQYF. CDR3 DNA sequence: TGTGCCAGCAGCGTTACAGGGGAAGAGACCCAGTACTTC.

This rearrangement joins TRBV5-4 to TRBJ2-3; 9 bases map to TRBD2. The CDR3 extends over 17 amino acids. From germline, CDR1 is SGHNT and CDR2 YYREEE (reference sequence). Trimming took 4 bases from V and 5 from J; bases not matched to a gene: 14. The CDR3 DNA reads as TGTGCCAGCAGCATAGGAGGTAGCGGGGGCCGTGGAGATACGCAGTATTTT. Protein: CASSIGGSGGRGDTQYF.

This rearrangement joins TRBV6-6 to TRBJ1-5; the D is unclear. CDR1 is MNHNY and CDR2 is SVGAGI in the germline V gene (reference sequence). V lost 6 bases to trimming and J lost 7 bases, with 10 bases between them. The CDR3 runs to 12 residues. In nucleotides, the CDR3 is TGTGCCAGCAGCCAAACTAAACAGCCCCAGCATTTT. Amino acids: CASSQTKQPQHF.

The rearrangement links TRBV11-2 to TRBJ2-7; weak D call: TRBD1 (6 bases). The CDR3 has 15 residues. V lost 1 base and J 3 bases, leaving 13 bases between the germline ends. Germline CDR1 reads SGHAT; CDR2 reads FQNNGV. This CDR3 is CASSLVLGQSYEQYF. The CDR3 region has the DNA TGTGCCAGCAGCTTAGTTCTCGGACAGAGCTACGAGCAGTACTTC.

As concerns this clone: This specimen includes other DNA sequences encoding the same CDR3. The V call is TRBV10-2, the J call TRBJ2-7; D may be TRBD2 (6 bases). Germline CDR1 WSHSY, CDR2 SAAADI. V dropped 5 bases and J dropped 7 bases, with 18 bases sitting between them. The CDR3 is made up of 14 amino acids. The CDR3 DNA reads TGCGCCAGCAGTAATCCGGGACTGCCGAGTGAGCAGTACGTC. Encoded protein: CASSNPGLPSEQYV.

The genes are TRBV6-1 and TRBJ1-2; possible D gene TRBD1, 5 bases. V was cut by 1 base and J by 12 bases, with 15 bases left in between. CDR1 is MNHNS, CDR2 SASEGT, per germline. This CDR3 comprises 13 residues. CDR3: CASSEVLQGFDTF. The CDR3 DNA reads as TGTGCCAGCAGTGAAGTCCTCCAGGGTTTCGACACCTTC.

The table lists this clone with a count of one. This chain uses TRBV6-5 with TRBJ1-5; 10 bases line up with TRBD1. This CDR3 contains 15 residues. J gave up 2 bases and V 8 bases, and 6 bases lay outside the gene matches. Germline loops: CDR1 MNHEY, CDR2 SVGAGI. Written as DNA, the CDR3 is TGTGCCAGCGGAACCGGGACAGGGGGCAATCAGCCCCAGCATTTT. Translating it yields CASGTGTGGNQPQHF.

The chain recombines TRBV7-9 with TRBJ1-2; 12 bases agree with TRBD1. The CDR3 length is 15 residues. CDR1 and CDR2 from the germline V gene are SEHNR and FQNEAQ (reference sequence). Trimming at V came to 6 bases and at J to 8 bases, leaving 10 bases not matched to a gene. The CDR3: CASSLSSGTGGGYTF. The CDR3 DNA follows: TGTGCCAGCAGTTTATCCTCCGGGACAGGGGGCGGCTACACCTTC.

The V call is TRBV4-3, the J call TRBJ1-1; possibly TRBD1 for D (5 bases). CDR1 and CDR2 from the germline V gene are LGHNA and YSLEER. The CDR3 extends over 15 amino acids. Trimming shortened V by 0 bases and J by 5 bases, and 13 bases separated the two germline ends. The CDR3 loop is CASSQDVRVTTEAFF. CDR3 in DNA: TGCGCCAGCAGCCAAGATGTCAGGGTAACAACTGAAGCTTTCTTT.

The genes are TRBV7-2 and TRBJ2-5; weak D call: TRBD2 (5 bases). The germline V gene has CDR1 SGHTA and CDR2 FQGNSA. Trimming pared 0 bases from V and 2 bases from J, leaving 10 bases between. This CDR3 comprises 15 residues. The CDR3 coding sequence is TGTGCCAGCAGCTTAGCGACCAGACTACAAGAGACCCAGTACTTC. Translation gives CASSLATRLQETQYF.

This chain links TRBV18 with TRBJ2-1, with TRBD1 identical over 10 bases. Trimming cost V 0 bases and J 5 bases; bases outside gene matches: 13. The germline gives CDR1 KGHSH, CDR2 LQKENI. This CDR3 is built from 19 residues. The CDR3 region has the DNA TGTGCCAGCTCACCACCCCCCGGGACAGGGGAGGTCTTCAACAATGAGCAGTTCTTC. This gives the protein CASSPPPGTGEVFNNEQFF. Combining the CDR3 with reference TRBV18 and TRBJ2-1 gives the whole variable domain NAGVMQNPRHLVRRRGQEARLRCSPMKGHSHVYWYRQLPEEGLKFMVYLQKENIIDESGMPKERFSAEFPKEGPSILRIQQVVRGDSAAYFCASSPPPGTGEVFNNEQFFGPGTRLTVL.

V and J are TRBV19 and TRBJ2-7, with D possibly TRBD2 on 5 matching bases. Trimming removed 5 bases from V and 1 base from J, with 15 bases in between. The CDR3 has 15 residues. Per the germline V gene, CDR1 is LNHDA and CDR2 is SQIVND (reference sequence). As DNA, the CDR3 is TGTGCCAGTAGTGCCCGGCGAGGGCCATCCTACGAGCAGTACTTC. This codes for CASSARRGPSYEQYF.

This rearrangement joins TRBV20-1 to TRBJ1-1; 8 positions match TRBD1. The length of the CDR3 is 15 residues. Unmatched junction bases numbered 6, after V lost 3 bases and J lost 0 bases. Per the germline V gene, CDR1 is DFQATT and CDR2 is SNEGSKA (reference sequence). The CDR3 sequence is CSASYPGQVNTEAFF. DNA for the CDR3: TGCAGTGCTAGTTATCCGGGACAGGTGAACACTGAAGCTTTCTTT.